Sequencing of this T cell receptor beta chain was carried out in a study of T cell responses to AZD1222 COVID-19 vaccine (dated by TCRdb to the early 2020s). Regarding the complete study: TCR sequencing covered 230 or so trial participants: 207 given two doses of AZD1222 and around 25 given two doses of MenACWY control vaccine. Trial participants were enrolled into age subgroups of 18-55, 56-69 and 70-plus years, which contained about 150, 27 and 61 TCR-sequenced participants, respectively. Points the paper makes about the study in general: Most participants were white British and females outnumbered males, and the authors suggested that clonal diversity may have been underestimated. Vaccine-associated CD4 TCRs spanned the whole spike protein, with dominant responses in regions 160-218 and 743-854. The 56-69-year group was small, and its depth increase did not reach significance, likely because of low power. Because no day 14 peak-response samples were available, the repertoires could be characterized only after the peak T cell response. Epitopes outside the regions mutated in the B.1.351 and B.1.1.7 variants were reportedly recognized by nearly half of the unique spike-specific TCRs. After two AZD1222 doses, spike-specific TCR breadth and depth were significantly higher than at day 0 and than in MenACWY recipients. Conclusions about previously exposed vaccinees are limited, since just 6 or 7 AZD1222 recipients were seropositive for SARS-CoV-2 at baseline.

Explained via the paper, the time point label denotes: about 28 days (+/-7) after the second vaccine dose. AZD1222 recipients whose second dose came at about 4 weeks and those whose second dose came at about 12 weeks were combined into one group, since spike-specific TCR depth and breadth did not differ between the two schedules. Vaccinee samples were obtained from the UK trials COV001 and COV002, which included a single-blind randomized controlled phase 2/3 trial of AZD1222 (ChAdOx1 nCoV-19) in healthy adults. For TCRbeta chain sequencing, PBMC samples from trial participants were taken at day 0 and at day 28 after the second dose. V loses 1 base of germline sequence and J loses 6 bases, and the interval between the two ends is 12 bases. The CDR3 has 14 amino acids, counting the end cysteine and phenylalanine. Only CDR3 DNA is held: 42 bases, read in frame from base 1. The CDR1 and CDR2 encoded by the germline V gene (reference sequence) are LGHDT and YNNKEL.

As concerns this clone: Its target antigen remains unknown. The sample holds no much larger clone one base away, and base qualities are not on file.

The CDR3 regions of human TCRbeta chains were analyzed by immunosequencing. Per the source publication's procedure: TCRs in the repertoires were compared against a reference library of SARS-CoV-2-specific TCRs that had been generated with the MIRA antigen-specificity platform. Breadth was defined as the fraction of unique TCRs that were SARS-CoV-2-associated, and depth was defined as the fraction of total T cells that were SARS-CoV-2-associated. Using the MIRA data, every spike-specific TCR was mapped to the spike region that the TCR reacted to and assigned to either a CD4 or a CD8 class. Log10-transformed breadth and depth values were compared by one-way ANOVA with Sidak's multiple comparisons tests. Drawn from immuneACCESS, this table holds only the in-frame rearrangements with V and J called that TCRdb kept. Clones are partly lost; checked studies trace under half to an unresolved V gene and leave the rest unexplained. V and J calls and clone size are copied from that table; D and trimming were computed from the DNA. The sample yields approximately 150,000 clones; around 88% were counted once. 0.85% to 1.2% of the sample goes to the ten largest clones.

The chain was built from TRBV3-1 (or the pseudogene TRBV3-2) and TRBJ1-1, and the D gene may be TRBD1, 5 bases matching. Sequencing was performed on peripheral blood, taken 28 days after the second AZD1222 dose. This sequence originates from an adult who received the AZD1222 COVID-19 vaccine. CDR3 region: CASSQGGVSSEAFF. The DNA reads TGTGCCAGCAGCCAAGGAGGGGTGAGTTCTGAAGCTTTCTTT.